Reported below is one T cell receptor (beta chain). Its antigen is not identified. Donors in the study were healthy people who gave bone marrow. CDR1 is SGHTA, CDR2 FQGTGA, per germline. With 3 bases clipped from V and 0 bases from J, the junction kept 3 bases outside the gene matches. The CDR3 totals 16 residues. This sample is part of a study of cytomegalovirus exposure and HLA in healthy donors. It was with 60 Vbeta and 13 Jbeta primers that the PCR ran. Generated by immunoSEQ multiplex PCR, the TCRdb table keeps only in-frame clones and is missing some. The data hold about 120,000 clones, with over 60% observed a single time. Study conclusions and caveats: Most TCR sequences were rare, but some public TCRs occurred in many donors. Among TCR beta chains of equal frequency, HLA-associated ones were more clonally expanded in a later analysis. According to a later analysis, donors in an Asian-associated ancestry cluster reportedly had fewer N-insertions than the approximately 670-donor mean.

This rearrangement joins TRBV7-3 to TRBJ2-1, with TRBD2 matching 9 bases. Sequencing used PBMCs. This TCR derives from a man younger than 35 in good health and CMV-seropositive. The CDR3 sequence: CASSLHSGSSYNEQFF. CDR3 nucleotide sequence: TGTGCCAGCAGCTTGCATAGCGGGAGCTCCTACAATGAGCAGTTCTTC. The whole variable domain, filled in from reference TRBV7-3 and TRBJ2-1, reads GAGVSQTPSNKVTEKGKYVELRCDPISGHTALYWYRQSLGQGPEFLIYFQGTGAADDSGLPNDRFFAVRPEGSVSTLKIQRTERGDSAVYLCASSLHSGSSYNEQFFGPGTRLTVL.